This T cell receptor beta chain was profiled in a study of CD8+CD57+ T cells in acquired aplastic anemia. Across the study: The study obtained an average of roughly 2.9 ug of DNA from sorted CD4+ and CD8+ cells.

The CDR3 extends over 17 amino acids. The germline gives CDR1 KGHDR, CDR2 SFDVKD. Trimming took 5 bases from V and 0 from J, leaving 18 bases between them. Study-wide results and caveats: Researchers report that about 29 CD8+ CDR3 sequences appeared in both patients and controls.

Sequencing involved patients with CD8+CD57+ cell expansion previously shown by flow cytometry. Patients had not yet gotten any therapy when their blood was taken for sampling. TCR beta VDJ and CDR3 profiling used genomic DNA as template. TCRdb analysed the reads with MiXCR anew, one entry per CDR3 protein. The repertoire consists of hundreds of thousands of distinct CDR3 sequences, with around a third occurring once and the leading ten covering 0.8% to 0.85%. As regards this clonotype: Its antigen is unidentified.

V and J are TRBV24-1 and TRBJ1-2; D is perhaps TRBD1 (6 bases). The specimen was sorted CD4+, CD8+, or CD8+CD57+ T cells (not recorded which) from PBMCs. The TCR was taken from a human donor with aplastic anemia. The CDR3 spells CATSATGGRVSNYGYTF. Here the CDR3 DNA reads TGTGCCACCAGTGCTACCGGGGGGCGAGTGTCTAACTATGGCTACACCTTC.